Listed here are 3 T cell receptor beta chains from one sample, sequenced in a study of blood T cell repertoires in COVID-19. The table came from immunoSEQ multiplex PCR; TCRdb's copy has only in-frame clones and leaves some out. The sample has roughly 63,000 clones, around four fifths seen once. Source material: peripheral blood. Receptors were obtained from a man older than 75 with acute or convalescent COVID-19.

This clone was detected only a few times. The chain combines TRBV7-2 with TRBJ1-1; D ambiguous. This CDR3 is 17 amino acids long. Trimming stripped 3 bases from V and 4 bases from J, with 21 bases between. The germline V gene encodes CDR1 SGHTA and CDR2 FQGNSA. CDR3 protein: CASSFALYPGSSTEAFF. CDR3 sequence (DNA): TGTGCCAGCAGCTTCGCCCTCTATCCCGGGTCGAGCACTGAAGCTTTCTTT. The complete variable domain, with remaining parts taken from reference TRBV7-2 and TRBJ1-1, reads GAGVSQSPSNKVTEKGKDVELRCDPISGHTALYWYRQSLGQGLEFLIYFQGNSAPDKSGLPSDRFSAERTGGSVSTLTIQRTQQEDSAVYLCASSFALYPGSSTEAFFGQGTRLTVV.

The rearrangement uses TRBV3-1 (or the pseudogene TRBV3-2) and TRBJ1-2, with 9 bases fitting TRBD1. Germline V gives CDR1 LGHDT, CDR2 YNNKEL (reference sequence). The CDR3 runs to 13 residues. Trimming at V came to 3 bases and at J to 5 bases, leaving 1 base not matched to a gene. This CDR3 reads CASSQGTGYGYTF. CDR3 nucleotides: TGTGCCAGCAGCCAGGGGACAGGGTATGGCTACACCTTC.

This clone was picked up one time. The chain has TRBV18 and TRBJ2-1, with D uncertain. Germline lookup yields CDR1 KGHSH and CDR2 LQKENI. V lost 1 base and J 5 bases, leaving 6 bases between the germline ends. The CDR3 has 13 residues. CDR3 nucleotide sequence: TGTGCCAGCTCACCACTGAGAGACAATGAGCAGTTCTTC. Encoded protein: CASSPLRDNEQFF.